The TCR beta chain under discussion was sequenced for a study of T cell repertoires in cytomegalovirus infection. For the study at large: CMV epitopes used comprised recently identified HLA-C-restricted ones and well-studied HLA-B-restricted ones. Both a matching HLA type and CMV infection were indicated by public TCR beta signatures. Study observations and caveats: CMV-specific TCR beta clonotypes restricted by HLA-C dominated the ex vivo response. Of the TCR beta families, the public ones yielded a cumulative frequency that identified carriers of CMV plus the relevant HLA.

The CDR3 loop spans 15 amino acids. Germline V gene lookup returns CDR1 MNHNY and CDR2 SVGAGI (reference sequence). V shed 7 bases, J shed 5 bases, and the junction held 10 bases outside the gene matches. TCRdb re-called the reads through MiXCR, storing one row per CDR3 protein. The sample holds roughly 990,000 distinct CDR3 sequences; about a third are singletons and the top ten take roughly 13%. A word on this clonotype: Its antigen remains unidentified.

The sequence was obtained from a human donor in good health (CMV status not recorded). Some clones in this sample may be carry-over from other donors' samples. The chain carries TRBV6-6 and TRBJ2-1, with TRBD2 identical over 8 bases. The starting material was cultured CD8+ T cells from PBMCs, obtained from culture after CMV antigen stimulation. CDR3 nucleotide sequence: TGTGCCAGCACCTTCGGGGCGGGGGGCGACAATGAGCAGTTCTTC. Translation: CASTFGAGGDNEQFF.